This T cell receptor (beta chain) emerged from a study of shared clonotypes between healthy human individuals. This CDR3 has 15 amino acids. The V gene's germline CDR1 is SGHDT and CDR2 YYEEEE. The ends were cut back, 4 bases at V and 4 bases at J, with 12 bases in the middle. TCRdb's table, derived via immunoSEQ multiplex PCR, lists solely in-frame clones and lacks some. The repertoire includes millions of clones, 95% of them detected once, and around 0.13% sits in the top ten. This sequence joins TRBV5-6 and TRBJ2-6; a weak D match, TRBD2 (6 bases). Sequences were obtained from naive CD4+ T cells sorted from blood. The subset is: CD45RA+ positively selected. The TCR originated in a man between 18 and 29 years old in good health. The CDR3 sequence: CASSPREFGANVLTF. The CDR3 bases are TGTGCCAGCAGCCCTCGGGAGTTCGGGGCCAACGTCCTGACTTTC.